This is a list of T cell receptor beta chains from one sample in a study of blood T cell repertoires in COVID-19. The method was immunoSEQ multiplex PCR; TCRdb's version includes in-frame clones alone and lacks a portion of them. The table shows about 100,000 clones, with about 90% occurring only once. The specimen sequenced was peripheral blood. These receptors were obtained from a human donor with active COVID-19. The donor label of this sample is uncertain. CDR3s include the opening cysteine and the closing phenylalanine or tryptophan. Each record gives: CDR3 protein, CDR3 DNA, J gene, clone size, V gene, D gene. The D gene is left open where the match is weak. Where a row states a size, it is once, few, many or the class of an expanded clone; other rows omit it.

CDR3 protein: CASSSYTGELFF
CDR3 DNA: TGTGCCAGCAGTTCCTACACCGGGGAGCTGTTTTTT
J gene: TRBJ2-2
clone size: .
V gene: TRBV6-5
D gene: .

CDR3 protein: CASSLPGVTDTQYF
CDR3 DNA: TGTGCCAGCAGTCTACCGGGGGTGACAGATACGCAGTATTTT
J gene: TRBJ2-3
clone size: .
V gene: TRBV6-5
D gene: .

CDR3 protein: CASSLAGTDYGYTF
CDR3 DNA: TGCGCCAGCAGCTTGGCCGGGACAGACTATGGCTACACCTTC
J gene: TRBJ1-2
clone size: .
V gene: TRBV5-1
D gene: TRBD1

CDR3 protein: CASSLPGLTPLHF
CDR3 DNA: TGTGCCAGCAGTCTTCCGGGACTTACACCCCTCCACTTT
J gene: TRBJ1-6
clone size: .
V gene: TRBV12-3/TRBV12-4
D gene: .

CDR3 protein: CASSKTGSQETQYF
CDR3 DNA: TGTGCCAGCAGCAAGACAGGGTCCCAAGAGACCCAGTACTTC
J gene: TRBJ2-5
clone size: once
V gene: TRBV5-4
D gene: TRBD1

CDR3 protein: CASTQVQGTGYEQYF
CDR3 DNA: TGTGCCAGCACCCAAGTACAGGGTACCGGGTACGAGCAGTACTTC
J gene: TRBJ2-7
clone size: .
V gene: TRBV4-2
D gene: .

CDR3 protein: CASSVGYGMTTGAVYGYTF
CDR3 DNA: TGTGCCAGCAGCGTAGGCTATGGGATGACGACAGGGGCCGTATATGGCTACACCTTC
J gene: TRBJ1-2
clone size: .
V gene: TRBV9
D gene: TRBD1

CDR3 protein: CASQRGQNYEQYF
CDR3 DNA: TGTGCCAGTCAAAGGGGACAGAACTACGAGCAGTACTTC
J gene: TRBJ2-7
clone size: .
V gene: TRBV2
D gene: TRBD1

CDR3 protein: CASSWGQRNEKLFF
CDR3 DNA: TGTGCCAGCAGCTGGGGGCAGCGAAATGAAAAACTGTTTTTT
J gene: TRBJ1-4
clone size: .
V gene: TRBV6-6
D gene: .

CDR3 protein: CASSLGGNTEAFF
CDR3 DNA: TGCGCCAGCAGCTTGGGAGGGAACACTGAAGCTTTCTTT
J gene: TRBJ1-1
clone size: .
V gene: TRBV5-1
D gene: .

CDR3 protein: CASSYSRGLQETQYF
CDR3 DNA: TGTGCCAGCAGTTACTCTCGGGGGTTACAAGAGACCCAGTACTTC
J gene: TRBJ2-5
clone size: .
V gene: TRBV6-6
D gene: .

CDR3 protein: CSVSQGGVTDTQYF
CDR3 DNA: TGCAGCGTATCACAGGGGGGGGTCACAGATACGCAGTATTTT
J gene: TRBJ2-3
clone size: .
V gene: TRBV29-1
D gene: .

CDR3 protein: CASSQSDLAVRDTQYF
CDR3 DNA: TGCGCCAGCAGCCAATCGGACCTAGCGGTACGGGATACGCAGTATTTT
J gene: TRBJ2-3
clone size: few
V gene: TRBV4-1
D gene: TRBD2

CDR3 protein: CASTLAGDTGELFF
CDR3 DNA: TGTGCCAGCACTCTTGCGGGGGACACCGGGGAGCTGTTTTTT
J gene: TRBJ2-2
clone size: .
V gene: TRBV27
D gene: TRBD2

CDR3 protein: CASSQMYSRPYF
CDR3 DNA: TGTGCCAGCAGCCAAATGTACAGCCGTCCGTACTTC
J gene: TRBJ2-7
clone size: .
V gene: TRBV28
D gene: .

CDR3 protein: CASSVHPGLAGGRGEQFF
CDR3 DNA: TGTGCCAGCAGCGTACACCCCGGACTAGCGGGGGGGAGGGGTGAGCAGTTCTTC
J gene: TRBJ2-1
clone size: .
V gene: TRBV9
D gene: TRBD2

CDR3 protein: CASSSPTRADGYTF
CDR3 DNA: TGTGCCAGCAGTTCTCCGACGCGGGCGGATGGCTACACCTTC
J gene: TRBJ1-2
clone size: .
V gene: TRBV28
D gene: .

CDR3 protein: CASSLAGTGQTDTQYF
CDR3 DNA: TGTGCCAGCAGCTTAGCCGGGACAGGGCAAACAGATACGCAGTATTTT
J gene: TRBJ2-3
clone size: .
V gene: TRBV7-8
D gene: TRBD1

CDR3 protein: CASSLIWGQANSPLHF
CDR3 DNA: TGTGCCAGCAGCCTAATTTGGGGACAGGCAAATTCACCCCTCCACTTT
J gene: TRBJ1-6
clone size: .
V gene: TRBV7-8
D gene: TRBD1

CDR3 protein: CASRTENYGYTF
CDR3 DNA: TGTGCCAGCCGGACAGAGAACTATGGCTACACCTTC
J gene: TRBJ1-2
clone size: .
V gene: TRBV18
D gene: .

CDR3 protein: CASSTTIGELFF
CDR3 DNA: TGTGCCAGCAGCACGACAATCGGGGAGCTGTTTTTT
J gene: TRBJ2-2
clone size: .
V gene: TRBV7-9
D gene: .

CDR3 protein: CATSDSSLTGSVTQYF
CDR3 DNA: TGTGCCACCAGTGATTCCTCCTTGACAGGGTCGGTGACCCAGTACTTC
J gene: TRBJ2-5
clone size: .
V gene: TRBV24-1
D gene: TRBD1

CDR3 protein: CASSRTSGGNLGETQYF
CDR3 DNA: TGTGCCAGCAGCCGGACTAGCGGGGGGAATTTAGGGGAGACCCAGTACTTC
J gene: TRBJ2-5
clone size: .
V gene: TRBV7-9
D gene: TRBD2

CDR3 protein: CAISEGGGANEKLFF
CDR3 DNA: TGTGCCATCAGTGAGGGGGGAGGAGCTAATGAAAAACTGTTTTTT
J gene: TRBJ1-4
clone size: once
V gene: TRBV10-3
D gene: .

CDR3 protein: CASSPAFSSQKLFF
CDR3 DNA: TGTGCCAGCAGCCCTGCGTTCTCCTCTCAAAAACTGTTTTTT
J gene: TRBJ1-4
clone size: .
V gene: TRBV6-2/TRBV6-3
D gene: .

CDR3 protein: CASSEGGSVKTQYF
CDR3 DNA: TGTGCCAGCAGTGAAGGGGGCAGTGTAAAGACCCAGTACTTC
J gene: TRBJ2-5
clone size: .
V gene: TRBV6-1
D gene: .